This T cell receptor beta chain derives from a study of T cell repertoires in cytomegalovirus infection. The wider study: Public signatures in TCR beta pointed to CMV infection and matching HLA type.

TCRdb called the reads again in MiXCR, with one record for every CDR3 protein. The table has about 920,000 distinct CDR3 sequences, approximately 31% seen once. The table lists this clonotype with many counts. Its antigen is undetermined. Whole-study results and caveats: Of the TCR beta families, the public ones yielded a cumulative frequency that identified carriers of CMV plus the relevant HLA.

CDR1 and CDR2 from the germline V gene are SGHVS and FQNEAQ. Trimming removed 5 bases from V and 5 bases from J, with 17 bases in between. The CDR3 covers 15 residues. The chain couples TRBV7-8 to TRBJ2-3; no reliable D call. This TCR was sampled from a human donor in good health (CMV status not recorded). Some clones in this sample may be carry-over from other donors' samples. This specimen was cultured CD8+ T cells from PBMCs, taken from culture after CMV antigen stimulation. CDR3 coding DNA: TGTGCCAGCAGCCCCAATATCGAATGGAGAGATACGCAGTATTTT. It yields the protein CASSPNIEWRDTQYF.